Reported below is one T cell receptor beta chain. This receptor's antigen is unknown. Base-call qualities are not available, and no considerably larger clone is one nucleotide away. V gives up 0 bases and J gives up 6 bases, and the segment between their germline ends measures 9 bases. The CDR3 starts with the cysteine, ends with the phenylalanine, and has 13 residues. The retained sequence is limited to the CDR3, 39 bases, with the frame set at the first base. CDR1 and CDR2 are read off the germline V gene (reference sequence) as WNHNN and SYGVQD. The sample's time point, from its label and the paper: baseline before first vaccination. The vaccinee samples were drawn from two UK trials, COV001 and COV002, one of which was a single-blind randomized controlled phase 2/3 trial testing AZD1222 (ChAdOx1 nCoV-19) in healthy adults. Trial participant PBMC samples were collected at day 0 and day 28 after the second dose for TCRbeta chain sequencing.

The CDR3 regions of human TCRbeta chains were subjected to immunosequencing. The authors processed their data as follows. TCRs in the repertoires were matched against a reference library of SARS-CoV-2-specific TCRs that had been generated with the MIRA antigen-specificity platform. Breadth was defined as the fraction of unique TCRs that were SARS-CoV-2-associated, and depth was defined as the fraction of total T cells that were SARS-CoV-2-associated. Using the MIRA data, each spike-specific TCR was mapped to the spike region that the TCR reacts to and placed in a CD4 or CD8 class. Log10-transformed breadth and depth values were compared by one-way ANOVA with Sidak's multiple comparisons tests. In TCRdb, the immuneACCESS table is reduced to in-frame sequences with V and J assigned. These tables do not hold every clone; where another copy was compared, an unresolved V gene accounts for under half, and the others remain unexplained. V and J calls and clone size follow that table, whereas D and trimming were derived from the DNA. Across this sample there are about 88,000 clones, with about 90% seen only once. The ten largest account for roughly 5.2% of the sample.

The data were taken from a study of T cell responses to AZD1222 COVID-19 vaccine (dated by TCRdb to the early 2020s). About the investigation overall: AZD1222 recipients whose second dose came at about 4 weeks and those whose second dose came at about 12 weeks were combined into one group, since spike-specific TCR depth and breadth did not differ between the two schedules. A total of 230 to 250 trial participants underwent TCR sequencing, of whom some 210 received two doses of AZD1222 and some 25 received two doses of the MenACWY control vaccine. Trial participants were enrolled into age subgroups of 18-55, 56-69 and 70-plus years, which contained approximately 150, 30 and 60 TCR-sequenced participants, respectively.

Overall results and qualifications from the work: Spike-specific TCR breadth and depth rose significantly after two AZD1222 doses compared with day 0 and with MenACWY recipients. Reportedly, almost half of the unique spike-specific TCRs recognized epitopes lying outside the regions that are mutated in the B.1.351 and B.1.1.7 variants. The vaccine-associated CD4 TCRs covered the entire spike protein, and the dominant responses fell in regions 160-218 and 743-854. Participants were mostly white British, with more females than males. The authors suggested clonal diversity may have been underestimated. No day 14 peak-response samples were available, so repertoires were characterized only after the peak T cell response. The 56-69-year group was small, and its depth increase did not reach significance, likely because of low power. Conclusions about previously exposed vaccinees were limited because only a handful of AZD1222 recipients were SARS-CoV-2 seropositive at baseline.

Sequenced here: peripheral blood, sampled on day 0 of AZD1222 vaccination. The clonotype originates from an adult in good health. The V and J segments used are TRBV10-1 and TRBJ2-7, and perhaps TRBD2 as D gene, on 5 matching bases. DNA sequence: TGCGCCAGCAGTGAGTCGAGACTAACCGAGCAGTACTTC. Translated, this gives CASSESRLTEQYF.